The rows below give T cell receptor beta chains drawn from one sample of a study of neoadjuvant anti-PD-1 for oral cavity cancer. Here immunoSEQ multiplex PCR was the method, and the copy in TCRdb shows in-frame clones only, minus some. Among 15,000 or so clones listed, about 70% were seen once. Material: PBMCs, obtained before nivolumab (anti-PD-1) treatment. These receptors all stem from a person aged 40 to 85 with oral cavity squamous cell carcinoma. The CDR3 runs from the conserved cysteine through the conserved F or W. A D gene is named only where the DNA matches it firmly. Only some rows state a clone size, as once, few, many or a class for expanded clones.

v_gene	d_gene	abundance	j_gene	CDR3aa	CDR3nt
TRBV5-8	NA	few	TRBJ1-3	CASSLERDVGNTIYF	TGTGCCAGCAGCTTGGAACGTGACGTCGGAAACACCATATATTTT
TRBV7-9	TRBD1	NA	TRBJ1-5	CASSSDRGAGQPQHF	TGTGCCAGCAGCTCAGACAGGGGGGCAGGCCAGCCCCAGCATTTT
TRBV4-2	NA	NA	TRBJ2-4	CASSQGLVLAKNIQYF	TGTGCCAGCAGCCAAGGACTAGTTTTAGCCAAAAACATTCAGTACTTC
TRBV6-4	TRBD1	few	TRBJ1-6	CASRQGDSPLHF	TGTGCCAGTAGACAGGGTGATTCACCCCTCCACTTT
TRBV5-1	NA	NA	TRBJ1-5	CASSLDDGPNQPQHF	TGCGCCAGCAGCTTGGACGACGGCCCAAATCAGCCCCAGCATTTT
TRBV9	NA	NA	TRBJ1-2	CASSAGFRALGYTF	TGTGCCAGCAGCGCAGGGTTTAGGGCGTTGGGCTACACCTTC
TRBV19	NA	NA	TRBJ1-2	CASSQRAPNNYGYTF	TGTGCCAGTAGTCAAAGGGCCCCCAACAACTATGGCTACACCTTC
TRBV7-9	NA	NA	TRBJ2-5	CALGQESGEETQYF	TGTGCCCTCGGGCAGGAAAGTGGAGAAGAGACCCAGTACTTC
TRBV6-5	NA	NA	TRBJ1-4	CASSTTDRRNEKLFF	TGTGCCAGCAGTACGACCGACAGACGTAATGAAAAACTGTTTTTT
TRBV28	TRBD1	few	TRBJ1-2	CASSLSPGTGGGGYTF	TGTGCCAGCAGTTTATCTCCCGGGACAGGGGGAGGTGGCTACACCTTC
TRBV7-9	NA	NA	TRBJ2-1	CASSPQSLNEQFF	TGTGCCAGCAGCCCCCAGTCTCTCAATGAGCAGTTCTTC
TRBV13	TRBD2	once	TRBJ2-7	CASSLTGRFNEQYF	TGTGCCAGCAGCTTGACCGGGAGGTTCAACGAGCAGTACTTC
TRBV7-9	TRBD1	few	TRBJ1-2	CASSLTGGGYTF	TGTGCCAGCAGCTTGACAGGGGGCGGCTACACCTTC
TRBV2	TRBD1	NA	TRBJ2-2	CASREDRGQAGELFF	TGTGCCAGCAGGGAGGACAGGGGGCAAGCCGGGGAGCTGTTTTTT
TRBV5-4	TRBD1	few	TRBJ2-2	CASSGSTGRAGELFF	TGTGCCAGCAGCGGCTCGACAGGGCGCGCCGGGGAGCTGTTTTTT
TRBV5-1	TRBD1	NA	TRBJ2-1	CASRTGGTRGYNEQFF	TGCGCCAGCAGGACAGGGGGTACTAGGGGGTACAATGAGCAGTTCTTC
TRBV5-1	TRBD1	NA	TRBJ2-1	CASSLGGLQSEQFF	TGCGCCAGCAGCTTAGGGGGCCTACAGAGTGAGCAGTTCTTC
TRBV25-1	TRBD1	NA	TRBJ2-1	CASSEQGQGLFNEQFF	TGTGCCAGCAGTGAACAAGGACAGGGATTGTTTAATGAGCAGTTCTTC
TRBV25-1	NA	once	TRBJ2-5	CASSARGRGRGETQYF	TGTGCCAGCAGTGCCCGAGGGAGGGGGCGTGGAGAGACCCAGTACTTC
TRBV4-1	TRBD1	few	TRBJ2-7	CASSHIGTVYEQYF	TGCGCCAGCAGCCATATCGGGACAGTTTACGAGCAGTACTTC
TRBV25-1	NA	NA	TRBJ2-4	CASSEGGAKNIQYF	TGTGCCAGCAGTGAAGGGGGGGCCAAAAACATTCAGTACTTC
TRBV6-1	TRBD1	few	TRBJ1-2	CASSGGQSYGYTF	TGTGCCAGCAGTGGGGGACAGAGCTATGGCTACACCTTC
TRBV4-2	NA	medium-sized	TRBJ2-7	CASSQLSSGPYEQYF	TGTGCCAGCAGCCAACTTAGTAGCGGACCCTACGAGCAGTACTTC
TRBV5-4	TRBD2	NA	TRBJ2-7	CASSLAAGLVYEQYF	TGTGCCAGCAGCTTGGCCGCAGGACTAGTCTACGAGCAGTACTTC
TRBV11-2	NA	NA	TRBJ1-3	CASSLGTSSGNTIYF	TGTGCCAGCAGCCTAGGGACCAGCTCTGGAAACACCATATATTTT
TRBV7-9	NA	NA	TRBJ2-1	CASSLMLSNEQFF	TGTGCCAGCAGCTTAATGCTGAGTAATGAGCAGTTCTTC
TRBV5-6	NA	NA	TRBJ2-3	CASSFLRTDTQYF	TGTGCCAGCAGCTTTCTTAGGACAGATACGCAGTATTTT
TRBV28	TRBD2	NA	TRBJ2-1	CASSSPAGVGNEQFF	TGTGCCAGCAGTTCTCCGGCGGGAGTAGGCAATGAGCAGTTCTTC
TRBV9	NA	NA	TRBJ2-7	CASSRSPTGGYEQYF	TGTGCCAGCAGCCGAAGTCCGACAGGTGGCTACGAGCAGTACTTC
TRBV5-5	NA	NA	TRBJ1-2	CASSGDAGYGYTF	TGTGCCAGCAGCGGGGACGCTGGCTATGGCTACACCTTC
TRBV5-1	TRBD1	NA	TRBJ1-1	CASSGGTGTLNTEAFF	TGCGCCAGCAGCGGCGGGACAGGGACCCTGAACACTGAAGCTTTCTTT
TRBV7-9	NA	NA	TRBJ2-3	CAILSSVTSTDTQYF	TGTGCCATCCTATCTAGCGTTACTAGCACAGATACGCAGTATTTT
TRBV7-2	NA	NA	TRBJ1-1	CASSLEAGPNTEAFF	TGTGCCAGCAGCTTAGAAGCGGGCCCGAACACTGAAGCTTTCTTT
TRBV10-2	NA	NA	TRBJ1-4	CASKRRTYDEKLFF	TGCGCCAGCAAAAGACGGACTTACGACGAAAAACTGTTTTTT
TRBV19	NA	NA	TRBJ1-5	CASSIGGNGPQHF	TGTGCCAGTAGTATAGGGGGGAATGGACCCCAGCATTTT
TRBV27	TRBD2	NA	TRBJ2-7	CASSLSPGLAGTYEQYF	TGTGCCAGCAGTTTATCCCCGGGACTAGCGGGGACCTACGAGCAGTACTTC
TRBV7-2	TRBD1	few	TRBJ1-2	CASSRRTGGYGYTF	TGTGCCAGCTCCCGGCGGACAGGGGGATATGGCTACACCTTC
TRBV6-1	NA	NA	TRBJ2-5	CASSGADGVFRTETQYF	TGTGCCAGCAGTGGGGCCGATGGAGTTTTCCGGACAGAGACCCAGTACTTC
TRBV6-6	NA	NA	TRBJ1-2	CASTGIRTPNYGYTF	TGTGCCAGCACCGGGATCCGGACCCCTAACTATGGCTACACCTTC
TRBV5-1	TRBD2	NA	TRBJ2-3	CASSWGLASDTQYF	TGCGCCAGCAGCTGGGGACTAGCGTCCGATACGCAGTATTTT
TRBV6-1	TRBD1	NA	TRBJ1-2	CASTLGQGINYGYTF	TGTGCCAGCACCTTAGGACAGGGGATCAACTATGGCTACACCTTC
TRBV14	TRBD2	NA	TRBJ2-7	CASSQLAGYSEQYF	TGTGCCAGCAGCCAACTAGCGGGGTATAGCGAGCAGTACTTC
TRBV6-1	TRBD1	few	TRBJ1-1	CASSERTGEAFF	TGTGCCAGCAGTGAGAGGACAGGGGAGGCTTTCTTT
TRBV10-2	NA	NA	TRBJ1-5	CASSRASSGQPQHF	TGCGCCAGCAGCCGGGCCTCTAGCGGTCAGCCCCAGCATTTT
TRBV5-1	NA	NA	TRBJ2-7	CASSPARALSYEQYF	TGCGCCAGCAGCCCGGCGCGGGCCCTCTCCTACGAGCAGTACTTC
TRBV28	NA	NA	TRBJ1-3	CASRPQGGWGNTIYF	TGTGCCAGCAGGCCACAGGGAGGGTGGGGAAACACCATATATTTT
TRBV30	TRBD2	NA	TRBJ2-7	CAWSVRTRAYEQYF	TGTGCCTGGAGTGTAAGGACTAGGGCTTACGAGCAGTACTTC
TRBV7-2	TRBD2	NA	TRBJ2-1	CASSPRTSGYNEQFF	TGTGCCAGCAGCCCCCGGACTAGCGGGTACAATGAGCAGTTCTTC
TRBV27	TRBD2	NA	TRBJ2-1	CASSSYRRENNEQFF	TGTGCCAGCAGCTCTTACCGGCGGGAGAACAATGAGCAGTTCTTC
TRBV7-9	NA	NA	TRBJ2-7	CASTPAGQRLRAYEQYF	TGTGCCAGCACCCCGGCGGGACAGCGTCTCCGGGCCTACGAGCAGTACTTC
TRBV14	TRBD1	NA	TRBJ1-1	CASSPTGGANTEAFF	TGTGCCAGCAGCCCCACAGGGGGCGCGAACACTGAAGCTTTCTTT
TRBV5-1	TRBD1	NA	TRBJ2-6	CASSLRGTGTAISGANVLTF	TGCGCCAGCAGCTTGAGAGGTACCGGGACAGCGATATCTGGGGCCAACGTCCTGACTTTC